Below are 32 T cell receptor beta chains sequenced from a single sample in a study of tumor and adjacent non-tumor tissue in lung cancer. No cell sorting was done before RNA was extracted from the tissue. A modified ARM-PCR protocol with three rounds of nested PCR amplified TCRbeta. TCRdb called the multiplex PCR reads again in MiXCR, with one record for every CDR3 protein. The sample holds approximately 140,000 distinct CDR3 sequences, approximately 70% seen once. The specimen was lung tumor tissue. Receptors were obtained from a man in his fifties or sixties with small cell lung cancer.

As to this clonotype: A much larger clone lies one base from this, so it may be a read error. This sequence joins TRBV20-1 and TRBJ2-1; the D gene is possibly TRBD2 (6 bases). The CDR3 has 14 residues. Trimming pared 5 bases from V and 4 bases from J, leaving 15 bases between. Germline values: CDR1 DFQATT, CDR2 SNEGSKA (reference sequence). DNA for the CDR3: TGCAGTGCTTCTCTAGCGAGAGGGTACAATGAGCAGTTCTTC. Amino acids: CSASLARGYNEQFF.

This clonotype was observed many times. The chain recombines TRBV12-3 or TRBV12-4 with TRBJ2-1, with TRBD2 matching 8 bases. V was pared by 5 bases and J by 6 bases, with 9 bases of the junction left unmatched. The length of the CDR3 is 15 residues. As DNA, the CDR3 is TGTGCCAGCAGTGCTTTGTTGGCGGGAGGCAATGAGCAGTTCTTC. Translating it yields CASSALLAGGNEQFF.

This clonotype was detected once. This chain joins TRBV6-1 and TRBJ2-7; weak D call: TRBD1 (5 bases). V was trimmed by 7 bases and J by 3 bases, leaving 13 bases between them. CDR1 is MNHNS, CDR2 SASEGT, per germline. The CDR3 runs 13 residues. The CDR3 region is CASTAGQLYEQYF. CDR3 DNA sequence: TGTGCCAGCACTGCCGGACAACTCTACGAGCAGTACTTC.

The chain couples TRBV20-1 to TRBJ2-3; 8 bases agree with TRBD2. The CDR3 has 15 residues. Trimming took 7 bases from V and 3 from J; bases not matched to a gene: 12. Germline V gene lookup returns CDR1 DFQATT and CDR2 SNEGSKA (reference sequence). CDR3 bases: TGCAGTGTTAGGGAAACTAGCGGACATACAGATACGCAGTATTTT. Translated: CSVRETSGHTDTQYF.

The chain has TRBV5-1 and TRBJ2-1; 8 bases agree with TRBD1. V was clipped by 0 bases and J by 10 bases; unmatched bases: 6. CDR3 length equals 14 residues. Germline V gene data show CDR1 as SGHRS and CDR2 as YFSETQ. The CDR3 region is CASSLDGDRLEQFF. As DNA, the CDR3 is TGCGCCAGCAGCTTGGATGGGGACAGGTTGGAGCAGTTCTTC.

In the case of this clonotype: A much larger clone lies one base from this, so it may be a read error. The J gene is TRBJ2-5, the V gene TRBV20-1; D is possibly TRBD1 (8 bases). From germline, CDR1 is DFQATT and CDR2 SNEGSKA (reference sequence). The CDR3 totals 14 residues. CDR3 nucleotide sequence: TGCAGTGCTAACAGGGGGGGACAGAGAGAGGCCCAGTACTTC. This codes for CSANRGGQREAQYF.

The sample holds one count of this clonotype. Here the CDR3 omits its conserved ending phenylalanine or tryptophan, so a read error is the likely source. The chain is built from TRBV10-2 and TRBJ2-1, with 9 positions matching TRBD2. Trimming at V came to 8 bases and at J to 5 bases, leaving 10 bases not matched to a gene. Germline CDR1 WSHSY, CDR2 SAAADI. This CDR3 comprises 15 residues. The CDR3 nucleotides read TGCGCCAGCTTAGCCGGGACTAGCAGCAACAATGAGCAGTTCTAC. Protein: CASLAGTSSNNEQFY.

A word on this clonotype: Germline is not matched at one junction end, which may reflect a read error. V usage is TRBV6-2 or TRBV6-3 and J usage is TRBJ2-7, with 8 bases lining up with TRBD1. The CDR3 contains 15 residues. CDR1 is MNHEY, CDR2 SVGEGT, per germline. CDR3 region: CVSSYLAGGLAEQYF. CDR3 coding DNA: TGTGTCAGCAGTTATTTGGCAGGGGGCTTGGCCGAGCAGTACTTC.

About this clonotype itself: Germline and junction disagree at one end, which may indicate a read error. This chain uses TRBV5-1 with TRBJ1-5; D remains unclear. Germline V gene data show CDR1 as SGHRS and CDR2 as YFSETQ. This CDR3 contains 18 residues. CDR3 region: CASSSSRRQTSIRQPQHF. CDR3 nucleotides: TGCGCCAGCAGCTCTTCCCGACGACAAACCTCAATCAGGCAGCCTCAGCATTTT.

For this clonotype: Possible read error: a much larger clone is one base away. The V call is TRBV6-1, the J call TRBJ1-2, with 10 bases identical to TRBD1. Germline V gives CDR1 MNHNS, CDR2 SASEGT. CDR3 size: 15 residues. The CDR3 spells CTSRPGQGSNYGYTF. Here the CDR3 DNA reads TGTACCAGCAGACCGGGACAGGGGTCTAACTATGGCTACACCTTC.

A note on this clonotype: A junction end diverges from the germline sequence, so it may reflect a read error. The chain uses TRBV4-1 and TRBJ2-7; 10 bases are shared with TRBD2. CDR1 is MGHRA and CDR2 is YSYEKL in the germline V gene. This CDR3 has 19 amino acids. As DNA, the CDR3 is TGCGCCAGCAGCCCAAAGGAACTAGCGGGATTGAGCAGCTCCTATGAGCAGTACTTC. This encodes CASSPKELAGLSSSYEQYF.

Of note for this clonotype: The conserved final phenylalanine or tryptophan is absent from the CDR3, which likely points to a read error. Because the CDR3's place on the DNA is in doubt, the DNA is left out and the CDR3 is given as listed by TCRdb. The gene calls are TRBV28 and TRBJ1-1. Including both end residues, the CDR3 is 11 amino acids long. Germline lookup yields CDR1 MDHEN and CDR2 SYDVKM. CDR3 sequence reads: CASSFRTETFY.

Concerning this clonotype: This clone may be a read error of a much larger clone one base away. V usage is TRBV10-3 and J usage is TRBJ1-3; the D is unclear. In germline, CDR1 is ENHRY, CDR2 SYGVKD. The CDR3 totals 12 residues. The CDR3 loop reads CTSEGSGNTIYF. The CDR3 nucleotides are TGTACCAGTGAAGGCTCTGGAAACACCATATATTTT.

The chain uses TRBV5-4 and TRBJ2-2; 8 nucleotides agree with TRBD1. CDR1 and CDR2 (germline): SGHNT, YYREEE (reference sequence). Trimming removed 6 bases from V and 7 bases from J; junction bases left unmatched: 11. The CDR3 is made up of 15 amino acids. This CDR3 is CASNSRQGPGGELFF. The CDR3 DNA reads TGTGCCAGCAACTCAAGACAGGGGCCGGGCGGGGAGCTGTTTTTT.

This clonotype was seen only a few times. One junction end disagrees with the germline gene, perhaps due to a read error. The CDR3 DNA follows: TGCAGTGCCAAACCGGGACGGGGGTATGGCTACACCTTT. It encodes CSAKPGRGYGYTF. This rearrangement joins TRBV20-1 to TRBJ1-2; D is possibly TRBD1 (5 bases). CDR3 length: 13 amino acids. The V gene's germline CDR1 is DFQATT and CDR2 SNEGSKA (reference sequence).

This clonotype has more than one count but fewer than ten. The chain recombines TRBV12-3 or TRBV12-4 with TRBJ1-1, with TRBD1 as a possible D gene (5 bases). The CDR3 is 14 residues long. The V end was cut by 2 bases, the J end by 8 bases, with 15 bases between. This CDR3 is CASSLPIDRSEAFF. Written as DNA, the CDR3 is TGTGCCAGCAGTTTACCAATCGACAGATCGGAAGCTTTCTTT.

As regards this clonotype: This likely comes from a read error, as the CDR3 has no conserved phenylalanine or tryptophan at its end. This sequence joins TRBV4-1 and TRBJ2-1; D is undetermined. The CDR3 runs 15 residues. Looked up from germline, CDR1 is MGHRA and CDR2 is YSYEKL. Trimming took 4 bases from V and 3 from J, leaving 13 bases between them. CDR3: CASSPVERDYNEQFS. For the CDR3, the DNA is TGCGCCAGCAGCCCTGTAGAACGAGACTACAATGAGCAGTTCTCC.

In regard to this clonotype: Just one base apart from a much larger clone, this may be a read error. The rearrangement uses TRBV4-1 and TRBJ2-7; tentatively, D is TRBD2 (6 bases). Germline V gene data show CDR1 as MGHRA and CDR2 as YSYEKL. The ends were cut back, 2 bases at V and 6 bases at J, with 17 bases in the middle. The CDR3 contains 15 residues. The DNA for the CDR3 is TGCGCCAGCAGCCAATTTAATACGGGAGTGGGCGAGCAGTACTTC. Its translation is CASSQFNTGVGEQYF.

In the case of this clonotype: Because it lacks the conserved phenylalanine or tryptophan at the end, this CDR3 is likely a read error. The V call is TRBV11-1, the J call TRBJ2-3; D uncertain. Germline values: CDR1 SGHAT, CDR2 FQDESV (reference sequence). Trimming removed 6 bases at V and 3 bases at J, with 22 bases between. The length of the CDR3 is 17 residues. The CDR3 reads CASSFLTPLGGTDTQYL. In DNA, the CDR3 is TGTGCCAGCAGTTTTCTGACTCCTCTTGGTGGTACAGATACGCAGTATCTT.

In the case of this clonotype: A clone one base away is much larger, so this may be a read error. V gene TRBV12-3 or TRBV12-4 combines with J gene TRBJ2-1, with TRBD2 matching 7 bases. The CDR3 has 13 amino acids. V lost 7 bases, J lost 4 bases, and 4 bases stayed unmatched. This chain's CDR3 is CASMAAGYNEQFF. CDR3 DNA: TGTGCCAGCATGGCAGCGGGATACAATGAGCAGTTCTTC.

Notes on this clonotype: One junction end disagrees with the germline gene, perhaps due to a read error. For the CDR3, the DNA is TGTAGTGCTAGACACCCGGGTGGGACCCAGTACTTC. It encodes CSARHPGGTQYF. The chain employs TRBV20-1 and TRBJ2-5; no clear D gene. CDR3 length: 12 amino acids. Germline CDR1 is DFQATT and CDR2 is SNEGSKA (reference sequence).

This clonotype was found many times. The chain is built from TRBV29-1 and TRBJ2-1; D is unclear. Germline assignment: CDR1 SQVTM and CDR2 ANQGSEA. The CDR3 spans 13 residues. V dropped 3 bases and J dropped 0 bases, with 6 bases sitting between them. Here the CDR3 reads CSVDPSSYNEQFF. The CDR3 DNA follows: TGCAGCGTTGATCCGAGCTCCTACAATGAGCAGTTCTTC.

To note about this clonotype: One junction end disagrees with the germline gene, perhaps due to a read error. The CDR3 DNA follows: TGCGTCAGCAGCCAAGGTGCCGACGAAGCTTTCTTT. Translated: CVSSQGADEAFF. The V and J genes are TRBV4-1 and TRBJ1-1; no firm D call. CDR1 MGHRA and CDR2 YSYEKL come from the germline V gene. The CDR3 is made up of 12 amino acids.

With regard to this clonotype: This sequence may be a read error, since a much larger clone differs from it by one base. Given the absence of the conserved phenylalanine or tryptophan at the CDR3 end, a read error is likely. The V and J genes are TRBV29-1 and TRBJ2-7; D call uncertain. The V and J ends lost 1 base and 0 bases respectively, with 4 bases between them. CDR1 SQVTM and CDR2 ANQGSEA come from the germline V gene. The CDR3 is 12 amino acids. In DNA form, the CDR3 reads TGCAGCGTTGAAGGGTCCTCCTACGAGCAGTACTCC. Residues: CSVEGSSYEQYS.

This chain's CDR3 is CASSKLTVVGTEAFF. CDR3 nucleotide sequence: TGTGCCAGCAGTAAACTGACAGTGGTGGGTACTGAAGCTTTCTTT. The chain employs TRBV6-2 or TRBV6-3 and TRBJ1-1, with a tentative D call TRBD1 (5 bases). Germline CDR1 is MNHEY and CDR2 is SVGEGT. CDR3 size: 15 residues. The ends were cut back, 5 bases at V and 5 bases at J, with 18 bases in the middle.

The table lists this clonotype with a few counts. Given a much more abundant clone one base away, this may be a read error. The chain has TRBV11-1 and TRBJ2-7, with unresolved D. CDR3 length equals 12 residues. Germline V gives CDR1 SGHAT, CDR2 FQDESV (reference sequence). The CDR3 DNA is TGTGTCAGCAGCTTACGGCCAAACGAGCAGTACTTC. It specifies CVSSLRPNEQYF.

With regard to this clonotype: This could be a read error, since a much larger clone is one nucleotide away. CDR3 amino acids: CASSSSPTHGQYF. The CDR3 region has the DNA TGTGCCAGCAGCTCGAGCCCAACCCACGGGCAGTACTTC. V gene TRBV11-2 combines with J gene TRBJ2-7; no firm D call. This CDR3 contains 13 residues. Germline V gene data show CDR1 as SGHAT and CDR2 as FQNNGV. Trimming cost V 4 bases and J 9 bases, with 16 bases left between them. Full variable domain (outside the CDR3, taken from reference TRBV11-2 and TRBJ2-7): EAGVAQSPRYKIIEKRQSVAFWCNPISGHATLYWYQQILGQGPKLLIQFQNNGVVDDSQLPKDRFSAERLKGVDSTLKIQPAKLEDSAVYLCASSSSPTHGQYFGPGTRLTVT.

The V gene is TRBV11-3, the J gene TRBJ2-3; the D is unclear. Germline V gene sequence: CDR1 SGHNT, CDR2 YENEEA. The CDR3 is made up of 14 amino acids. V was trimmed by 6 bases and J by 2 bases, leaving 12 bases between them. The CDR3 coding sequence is TGTGCCAGCAGTTTTGACGAAAACACAGATACGCAGTATTTT. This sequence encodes CASSFDENTDTQYF.

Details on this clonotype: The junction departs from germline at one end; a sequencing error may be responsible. CDR3 sequence: CSANPPAYEQCF. Here the CDR3 DNA reads TGCAGTGCTAATCCCCCCGCCTACGAGCAGTGCTTC. V usage is TRBV20-1 and J usage is TRBJ2-7; D unclear. The CDR3 spans 12 residues. Germline lookup yields CDR1 DFQATT and CDR2 SNEGSKA (reference sequence).

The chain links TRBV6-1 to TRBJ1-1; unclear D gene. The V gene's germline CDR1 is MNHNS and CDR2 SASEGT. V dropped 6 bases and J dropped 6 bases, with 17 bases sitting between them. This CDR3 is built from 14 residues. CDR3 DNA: TGTGCCAGCAGGGCGTGCGCTGGAACCCCTGAAGCTTTCTTT. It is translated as CASRACAGTPEAFF.

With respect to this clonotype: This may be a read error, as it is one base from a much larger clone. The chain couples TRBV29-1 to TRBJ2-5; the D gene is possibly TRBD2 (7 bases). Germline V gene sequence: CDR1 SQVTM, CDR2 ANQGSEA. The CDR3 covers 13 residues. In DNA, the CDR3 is TGCATCGTTGAATGGCGGGGGCGAGAGACCCAGTACTTC. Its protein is CIVEWRGRETQYF.

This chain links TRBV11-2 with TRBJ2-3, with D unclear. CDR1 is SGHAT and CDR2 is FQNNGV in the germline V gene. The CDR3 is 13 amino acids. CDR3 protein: CNSSPLKTDTQYF. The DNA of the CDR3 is TGTAACAGCAGCCCGCTGAAGACAGATACGCAGTATTTT.